This TCR beta chain originates from a study of siplizumab effects on memory and regulatory T cells. Study-level results: With siplizumab, mappable alloreactive CD4+ clones averaged roughly 69% Treg-derived, versus over 25% in controls. Sequences below about 10^-5 frequency were poorly captured, and few alloreactive clones mapped to unstimulated subsets.

The CDR3 extends over 18 amino acids. Germline CDR1 SGHAT, CDR2 FQNNGV. The V end was cut by 5 bases, the J end by 1 base, with 21 bases between. This table comes from immunoSEQ multiplex PCR, and its TCRdb copy is limited to in-frame clones, with some not included. The table records over 80,000 clones, over 80% of them present only once. Note on this clone: The antigen is not known.

The sequence came from a human donor in good health. The chain is built from TRBV11-2 and TRBJ1-5, with D unclear. The sample consisted of Tregs sorted from blood. CDR3 in DNA: TGTGCCAGCAGCCCGTCAAAGGTGGCAGGTGGAAGCAATCAGCCCCAGCATTTT. As protein: CASSPSKVAGGSNQPQHF.